The present T cell receptor beta chain was sequenced within a study of blood T cell repertoires in COVID-19. Study at large: Samples came from the United States, Italy and Spain, spanning acute and convalescent COVID-19. Sample material is recorded as cDNA or gDNA derived from T cells, B-cell-depleted T cells, or PBMCs.

Original processing methods: Cell counts per sample came from amplifying reference gene primers. TCRdb keeps only in-frame clones here, not all; method: immunoSEQ multiplex PCR. V, J and clone size are taken as reported in that table, and D and trimming were inferred from the DNA itself. The table has about 71,000 clones, about four fifths seen once. The CDR3 is 14 residues long. Germline-derived CDR1 and CDR2 are GTSNPN and SVGIG (reference sequence). Trimming at V came to 2 bases and at J to 6 bases, leaving 2 bases not matched to a gene. The sequenced sample was peripheral blood. The chain joins TRBV30 to TRBJ1-6; TRBD1 matches at 9 bases. This TCR came from a woman older than 75 with active or convalescent COVID-19. CDR3 DNA sequence: TGTGCCTGGAGTTTGGGACAGGGTAATTCACCCCTCCACTTT. It encodes CAWSLGQGNSPLHF.